This T cell receptor (beta chain) was found in a study of regulatory T cells in long-lasting Graves disease. Study context: Antithyroid drugs had been taken by newly diagnosed Graves' patients for under 3 months. Notes on the study in general: With a small sample size, accuracy may have been reduced.

Concerning this clonotype: Its antigen remains unidentified.

Sample time point: newly diagnosed GD, antithyroid drugs for less than 3 months. PBMC-extracted RNA yielded the TCR library. Trimming stripped 2 bases from V and 3 bases from J, with 7 bases between. The CDR3 covers 14 residues. In germline, CDR1 is SGHTA, CDR2 FQGTGA. Combining iRepertoire HTBI primers with Arm-PCR of CDR3 regions, the authors built TCR beta libraries. In TCRdb, the multiplex PCR reads were re-called with MiXCR into one record per CDR3 protein. The sample comprises about 620,000 distinct CDR3 sequences, approximately 15% of which are singletons, and 15% to 20% rests with the top ten. This sample also appeared in a second study, on T cells in Graves' hyperthyroidism and ophthalmopathy.

The sample was peripheral blood mononuclear cells (PBMCs), taken at new diagnosis, from a patient treated with antithyroid drugs. The clonotype comes from a woman aged 25 to 39 with Graves disease. This rearrangement joins TRBV7-3 to TRBJ2-2; D call uncertain. The CDR3 reads CASSLDWDTGELFF. The CDR3 DNA follows: TGTGCCAGCAGCTTAGACTGGGACACCGGGGAGCTGTTTTTT.